Below, one T cell receptor (beta chain) is given with its context. Antigen: not known. The sample comes from a study of vaccination and CD4 T cells after COVID-19. General study results and limits: Convalescent patients displayed spike mono-reactivity in 304 of 307 vaccine-specific clones. The median count of SARS-CoV-2-reactive clonotypes rose from around 21 to 38, not significantly.

V trimming: 2 bases; J trimming: 6 bases; junction bases outside the gene matches: 1. Germline CDR1 reads ENHRY; CDR2 reads SYGVKD. This CDR3 has 14 amino acids. The Oncomine TCR Beta short-read assay was applied to DNA of cultured CD4+ T cells. Each CDR3 protein is one row after TCRdb ran MiXCR on the PCR reads. The repertoire holds 13,000 or so distinct CDR3 sequences, with around 40% as singletons. Treatment specified: roughly 10-day PBMC culture with coronavirus spike peptide pools or control peptides (ViraFEST assay). The source is a human donor who had recovered from COVID-19. The chain has TRBV10-3 and TRBJ2-1; 10 positions agree with TRBD2. Specimen: CD4+ T cells from blood, cultured in vitro, collected after SARS-CoV-2 vaccination. The chain's CDR3 is CAISEERGGNEQFF. Here the CDR3 DNA reads TGTGCCATCAGTGAGGAGCGGGGGGGCAATGAGCAGTTCTTC.